The rows below give T cell receptor beta chains drawn from one sample of a study of beta chain features in type 1 diabetes. Assay: immunoSEQ multiplex PCR; the TCRdb copy retains only in-frame clones and omits some. Of hundreds of thousands of clones listed, over 9.5% are singletons. The sequenced material came from naive CD4+ T cells from blood. These receptors originate from a man aged 18 to 29 in good health. Both conserved end residues are part of each CDR3. D genes are given only for firm matches. A row's size may be missing; if present it is once, few, many or a size class.

J: TRBJ2-3; V: TRBV9; D: TRBD2; size: few; DNA: TGTGCCAGCAGCGTAGCAACAGATAGCGGGAGGCTGATTTTT; CDR3: CASSVATDSGRLIF
J: TRBJ2-1; V: TRBV30; D: TRBD2; size: few; DNA: TGTGCCTGGGCGGGACTAGCGGGAGGGAGCTCCTACAATGAGCAGTTCTTC; CDR3: CAWAGLAGGSSYNEQFF
J: TRBJ1-1; V: TRBV30; D: TRBD1; size: -; DNA: TGTGCCTGGAGTGGACGGGACAGGGATTTCACTGAAGCTTTCTTT; CDR3: CAWSGRDRDFTEAFF
J: TRBJ1-5; V: TRBV28; D: -; size: few; DNA: TGTGCCAGCAGTTACCCGCAGGCTCCTAATCAGCCCCAGCATTTT; CDR3: CASSYPQAPNQPQHF
J: TRBJ1-5; V: TRBV30; D: TRBD1; size: -; DNA: TGTGCCTGGAGTCTGACAGGGGGCTCTAGCAATCAGCCCCAGCATTTT; CDR3: CAWSLTGGSSNQPQHF
J: TRBJ2-1; V: TRBV28; D: TRBD2; size: few; DNA: TGTGCCAGCGCCGCCCTAGCGGGAGGGGTATACAATGAGCAGTTCTTC; CDR3: CASAALAGGVYNEQFF
J: TRBJ2-7; V: TRBV7-9; D: -; size: few; DNA: TGTGCCAGCAGCTTAGGAGGGAGTAGCGAGCAGTACTTC; CDR3: CASSLGGSSEQYF
J: TRBJ2-7; V: TRBV10-3; D: TRBD1; size: -; DNA: TGTGCCATCAGGGGCACGGACAGGGTAAACGACGAGCAGTACTTC; CDR3: CAIRGTDRVNDEQYF
J: TRBJ1-4; V: TRBV7-9; D: TRBD1; size: -; DNA: TGTGCCAGCAGCAAGGGACAGGGAGCCTCGACTAATGAAAAACTGTTTTTT; CDR3: CASSKGQGASTNEKLFF
J: TRBJ2-7; V: TRBV29-1; D: -; size: -; DNA: TGCAGCGTTTTAGTTCTCGCCGGGTCGTACGAGCAGTACTTC; CDR3: CSVLVLAGSYEQYF
J: TRBJ2-1; V: TRBV7-9; D: -; size: few; DNA: TGTGCCAGCAGCTTAGTGGCAACTGGAGGGGCCCGCAATGAGCAGTTCTTC; CDR3: CASSLVATGGARNEQFF
J: TRBJ1-4; V: TRBV28; D: -; size: -; DNA: TGTGCCAGCAGTTTAAGTCCAGGATCAACTAATGAAAAACTGTTTTTT; CDR3: CASSLSPGSTNEKLFF
J: TRBJ2-2; V: TRBV4-3; D: -; size: many; DNA: TGCGCCAGCAGCTCAACGGGGTCCGGGGAGCTGTTTTTT; CDR3: CASSSTGSGELFF
J: TRBJ2-4; V: TRBV30; D: -; size: many; DNA: TGTGCCTGGAACCTGGGTCGGGGATCGGACATTCAGTACTTC; CDR3: CAWNLGRGSDIQYF
J: TRBJ2-7; V: TRBV28; D: TRBD1; size: few; DNA: TGTGCCAGCAGCCTTGGACAGGGACCCCGATACGAGCAGTACTTC; CDR3: CASSLGQGPRYEQYF
J: TRBJ2-2; V: TRBV6-4; D: -; size: few; DNA: TGTGCCAGCAGTTCAACTAGTACGACCGGGGAGCTGTTTTTT; CDR3: CASSSTSTTGELFF
J: TRBJ2-1; V: TRBV30; D: TRBD2; size: -; DNA: TGTGCCGTAAACCACCAGCGGGGACTAACCTACAATGAGCAGTTCTTC; CDR3: CAVNHQRGLTYNEQFF
J: TRBJ2-1; V: TRBV28; D: TRBD1; size: -; DNA: TGTGCCAGCAGTTTCAGGGGGATACGCGAGCAGTTCTTC; CDR3: CASSFRGIREQFF
J: TRBJ2-5; V: TRBV18; D: TRBD1; size: few; DNA: TGTGCCAGCTCACCCGGACAGGGACTCCAAGAGACCCAGTACTTC; CDR3: CASSPGQGLQETQYF
J: TRBJ1-2; V: TRBV6-5; D: TRBD1; size: once; DNA: TGTGCCAGCACAAGGACAGGGTTTAGAGGGGGCTACACCTTC; CDR3: CASTRTGFRGGYTF
J: TRBJ2-7; V: TRBV2; D: TRBD1; size: few; DNA: TGTGCCAGCATCAGAGACAGGGCCGACTACGAGCAGTACTTC; CDR3: CASIRDRADYEQYF
J: TRBJ2-2; V: TRBV15; D: -; size: -; DNA: TGTGCCACCAGCAGAGATTACACCAAAAGCGGGGAGCTGTTTTTT; CDR3: CATSRDYTKSGELFF
J: TRBJ2-3; V: TRBV12-5; D: TRBD2; size: -; DNA: TGTGCTAGTGGTTTGGGACTAGCGGGGACTAGCACAGATACGCAGTATTTT; CDR3: CASGLGLAGTSTDTQYF
J: TRBJ2-7; V: TRBV6-5; D: -; size: few; DNA: TGTGCCAGCAGTATCCGGGACACTGAGTACGAGCAGTACTTC; CDR3: CASSIRDTEYEQYF
J: TRBJ1-5; V: TRBV19; D: -; size: few; DNA: TGTGCCAGTAGTAATCAGGGAAGGGTGGATCAGCCCCAGCATTTT; CDR3: CASSNQGRVDQPQHF
J: TRBJ2-2; V: TRBV7-7; D: -; size: -; DNA: TGTGCCAGCAGCCCAGGACATCCGGGGGAGCTGTTTTTT; CDR3: CASSPGHPGELFF